These T cell receptor beta chains were read from a single sample in a study of graft-versus-host responses after intestinal transplantation. Their recognized antigens are unknown. The protocol was immunoSEQ multiplex PCR, while the TCRdb copy is restricted to in-frame clones and leaves out a portion. Of approximately 80,000 clones listed, around nine tenths are singletons. Sequencing was performed on unstimulated CD4+ T cells sorted from spleen or lymph node cells, taken before intestinal transplant. These receptors were obtained from a human donor who received an intestinal transplant. CDR3s include the opening cysteine and the closing phenylalanine or tryptophan. Fields, in order: clone size, V gene, D gene, CDR3 protein. The D gene is left open where the match is weak. Clone size appears in some rows only: once, few, many, or a class for an expanded clone.

NA	TRBV4-1	NA	CASSSGLSGRELFF
NA	TRBV5-6	NA	CASSRGSFNEKLFF
NA	TRBV11-2	TRBD1	CASSLRGNRGRSEAFF
NA	TRBV27	NA	CATQGGGTDTQYF
NA	TRBV4-1	NA	CASSQAAPAGGYTF
once	TRBV10-2	TRBD1	CASSESKISGQGIQYF
NA	TRBV21-1	NA	CASSRCVGFNEQFF
NA	TRBV9	NA	CASSVAPSGYNEQFF
NA	TRBV28	NA	CASSFTYHEQFF
NA	TRBV15	TRBD2	CATSRVGTSAYEQYF
NA	TRBV6-1	TRBD2	CASSATSGGSYNEQFF
NA	TRBV25-1	TRBD1	CASSERTGGAETQYF
NA	TRBV28	TRBD2	CASSPYSGNHNEQFF
NA	TRBV29-1	NA	CSVLGGGGSTEAFF
once	TRBV6-5	NA	CASQGNYEQYF
once	TRBV6-5	TRBD1	CASSTPGQGEQYF
NA	TRBV30	NA	CAWAVRANEKLFF
NA	TRBV10-3	NA	CAISASGANVLTF
NA	TRBV7-8	TRBD2	CASSGGGSYEQYF
NA	TRBV7-6	NA	CASSPGAGKVDEQFF
once	TRBV7-8	TRBD1	CASSSTGANEKLFF
NA	TRBV6-6	TRBD1	CASSQDRASDTIYF
NA	TRBV21-1	NA	CASSKGTGGAGEQYF
NA	TRBV11-3	TRBD2	CASSPGGTSGQGEQFF
NA	TRBV18	TRBD1	CASSGQGRNTGELFF
NA	TRBV2	TRBD1	CASGKQGATLSYNEQFF
NA	TRBV19	NA	CASSIDSRTYNEQFF